The entry that follows covers one T cell receptor (beta chain) sequence. The target antigen is unknown. This sample stems from a study of T-cell memory formation after mild COVID-19. Findings and caveats of the study: Some clones that responded were present in memory (sampled pre-infection), which suggests cross-reactive memory joined.

Germline V lookup: CDR1 LNHDA, CDR2 SQIVND (reference sequence). Trimming left V 3 bases short and J 11 bases short, with 17 bases between. The CDR3 runs to 13 residues. TCRdb re-called the 5' RACE reads through MiXCR, storing one row per CDR3 protein. The sample includes tens of thousands of distinct CDR3 sequences, roughly 7% of them seen just once. The chain has TRBV19 and TRBJ2-7; D is tentatively TRBD1 or TRBD2 (5 bases each). The specimen sequenced was PBMCs or a T cell subset sorted from them (not recorded which). The receptor's source is an adult who had mild COVID-19 (a few samples of this study predate the infection). Cell type and time point are not known. The CDR3 DNA reads TGTGCCAGTAGTATGGGGTTGGGGGATCGGGAGTACTTC. It translates to CASSMGLGDREYF.